Listed below are T cell receptor beta chains from one sample, sequenced in a study of OX40 agonist ivuxolimab in advanced cancers. The method was immunoSEQ multiplex PCR; TCRdb's version includes in-frame clones alone and lacks a portion of them. Of some 60,000 clones listed, 86% were seen once; the top ten hold around 3.7%. The sample consisted of CD4+ or CD8+ T cells sorted from blood, taken in a trial of the OX40 agonist ivuxolimab. Every receptor here comes from an adult with an advanced solid tumor such as melanoma, head and neck, liver or kidney cancer. Each CDR3 is given with its conserved first and last residue. D genes are given only for firm matches. Size is stated for part of the rows, as once, few or many counts, or as a class when the clone is expanded.

v_gene	j_gene	abundance	d_gene	CDR3aa	CDR3nt
TRBV4-1	TRBJ1-2	.	.	CASSQDRWGPGYTF	TGCGCCAGCAGCCAAGATCGTTGGGGGCCAGGCTACACCTTC
TRBV7-8	TRBJ1-1	.	.	CASSSQASNTEAFF	TGTGCCAGCAGCTCACAGGCGTCAAACACTGAAGCTTTCTTT
TRBV6-6	TRBJ1-2	.	TRBD1	CASKGAGGYTF	TGTGCCAGCAAGGGGGCGGGTGGCTACACCTTC
TRBV15	TRBJ1-2	once	TRBD1	CATSRDRGVGNYGYTF	TGTGCCACCAGCAGGGACAGGGGTGTAGGTAACTATGGCTACACCTTC
TRBV10-3	TRBJ2-2	.	.	CAVETGTKDTGELFF	TGTGCCGTCGAGACCGGGACCAAGGACACCGGGGAGCTGTTTTTT
TRBV5-5	TRBJ1-5	.	TRBD1	CASSLGDSINQPQHF	TGTGCCAGCAGCTTGGGGGACAGCATCAATCAGCCCCAGCATTTT
TRBV5-1	TRBJ2-7	.	.	CASSWGPTGADYEQYF	TGCGCCAGCAGCTGGGGACCAACCGGGGCCGACTACGAGCAGTACTTC
TRBV15	TRBJ2-7	.	TRBD1	CASRLRDRDYEQYF	TGTGCCTCGCGCCTTCGGGACAGGGACTACGAGCAGTACTTC
TRBV7-9	TRBJ1-2	.	.	CASSLEGSGYTF	TGTGCCAGCAGCCTCGAGGGGAGCGGCTACACCTTC
TRBV18	TRBJ1-1	.	TRBD1	CASSPTDRVRGAFF	TGTGCCAGCTCACCAACAGACAGGGTTCGTGGAGCTTTCTTT
TRBV29-1	TRBJ1-4	.	TRBD1	CSVEWTGTYEKLFF	TGCAGCGTTGAATGGACAGGGACTTATGAAAAACTGTTTTTT
TRBV2	TRBJ1-2	.	.	CASKLVDYGYTF	TGTGCCAGCAAGTTAGTTGACTATGGCTACACCTTC
TRBV9	TRBJ2-3	.	.	CASSVESDTQYF	TGTGCCAGCAGCGTAGAGTCGGATACGCAGTATTTT
TRBV5-1	TRBJ2-7	.	TRBD1	CASSLGGSDRGFEQYF	TGCGCCAGCAGCTTGGGGGGATCGGACAGGGGTTTCGAGCAGTACTTC
TRBV6-5	TRBJ1-2	.	.	CASRDRPEHGYTF	TGTGCCAGCAGAGACAGGCCCGAGCATGGCTACACCTTC
TRBV7-9	TRBJ1-1	.	.	CASSSWAGRQLATFF	TGTGCCAGCAGCTCATGGGCAGGCAGGCAACTTGCGACTTTCTTT
TRBV5-1	TRBJ1-1	once	.	CASSLGSIGGFMNTEAFF	TGCGCCAGCAGCTTGGGAAGTATAGGGGGTTTCATGAACACTGAAGCTTTCTTT
TRBV6-1	TRBJ1-5	.	.	CASRRTAGNQPQHF	TGTGCCAGCAGAAGGACAGCCGGCAATCAGCCCCAGCATTTT
TRBV9	TRBJ2-1	.	.	CASSALFGNEQFF	TGTGCCAGCAGCGCCCTATTTGGGAATGAGCAGTTCTTC
TRBV28	TRBJ2-7	few	.	CASSQPGRPPYEQYF	TGTGCCAGCAGCCAACCGGGAAGACCCCCCTACGAGCAGTACTTC
TRBV30	TRBJ2-7	.	.	CAWSVSSYEQYF	TGTGCCTGGAGTGTTAGTTCCTACGAGCAGTACTTC
TRBV7-9	TRBJ1-6	.	.	CASSLEAGNSPLHF	TGTGCCAGCAGCTTAGAGGCGGGGAATTCACCCCTCCACTTT
TRBV19	TRBJ1-4	.	.	CASKSREANEKLFF	TGTGCCAGTAAGAGCAGGGAGGCTAATGAAAAACTGTTTTTT
TRBV15	TRBJ2-4	.	TRBD1	CATSSQGASLAKNIQYF	TGTGCCACCAGCAGTCAGGGGGCCTCCCTAGCCAAAAACATTCAGTACTTC
TRBV5-1	TRBJ1-1	.	.	CASSLGEAGTVYTEAFF	TGCGCCAGCAGCTTGGGAGAGGCAGGGACGGTCTACACTGAAGCTTTCTTT
TRBV7-2	TRBJ1-1	.	TRBD1	CASSRIQGTTEAFF	TGTGCCAGCAGCCGCATACAGGGGACCACTGAAGCTTTCTTT
TRBV5-3	TRBJ1-2	few	TRBD1	CARSLGDRNYGYTF	TGTGCCAGAAGCTTGGGGGACAGGAACTATGGCTACACCTTC
TRBV5-1	TRBJ1-2	.	.	CASSLAVGQSYGYTF	TGCGCCAGCAGCTTGGCGGTCGGACAGAGCTATGGCTACACCTTC
TRBV2	TRBJ2-7	few	TRBD1	CASSEEQGSSYEQYF	TGTGCCAGCAGTGAAGAACAGGGGAGCTCCTACGAGCAGTACTTC
TRBV5-1	TRBJ1-5	.	TRBD1	CASSVTGIDQPQHF	TGCGCCAGCAGCGTGACAGGGATCGATCAGCCCCAGCATTTT
TRBV7-8	TRBJ1-2	.	.	CASSLAVISGGDYGYTF	TGTGCCAGCAGCTTAGCGGTCATCTCCGGGGGTGACTATGGCTACACCTTC
TRBV4-3	TRBJ1-2	.	.	CASSQVKGDYGYTF	TGCGCCAGCAGCCAAGTGAAGGGGGACTATGGCTACACCTTC
TRBV18	TRBJ1-2	.	.	CASSPASDANYGYTF	TGTGCCAGCTCACCCGCGTCTGACGCTAACTATGGCTACACCTTC
TRBV5-6	TRBJ2-5	.	TRBD2	CASSLAAGVQETQYF	TGTGCCAGCAGCTTGGCCGCGGGGGTTCAAGAGACCCAGTACTTC
TRBV5-1	TRBJ1-1	.	.	CASSLKGDTEAFF	TGCGCCAGCAGCTTGAAGGGAGACACTGAAGCTTTCTTT
TRBV4-2	TRBJ2-7	.	.	CASSQGQAATYEQYF	TGTGCCAGCAGCCAAGGACAGGCGGCAACCTACGAGCAGTACTTC
TRBV2	TRBJ1-5	.	.	CASSGQPNQPQHF	TGTGCCAGCTCCGGACAGCCGAATCAGCCCCAGCATTTT
TRBV19	TRBJ1-1	.	.	CASSITGTNTEAFF	TGTGCCAGTAGTATAACGGGGACGAACACTGAAGCTTTCTTT
TRBV5-5	TRBJ1-1	.	.	CASSTGQNTEAFF	TGTGCCAGCAGCACGGGACAGAACACTGAAGCTTTCTTT
TRBV19	TRBJ1-4	.	TRBD1	CATLDRGTNEKLFF	TGTGCCACCCTGGACAGGGGGACTAATGAAAAACTGTTTTTT
TRBV18	TRBJ2-3	.	TRBD1	CASSPGQVVSTQYF	TGTGCCAGCTCACCCGGACAGGTCGTATCGACGCAGTATTTT
TRBV11-2	TRBJ1-1	.	.	CASSSQLNTEAFF	TGTGCCAGCAGCTCTCAGTTGAACACTGAAGCTTTCTTT
TRBV9	TRBJ2-1	.	TRBD1	CASSPRDRAYNEQFF	TGTGCCAGCAGCCCCCGGGACAGGGCTTACAATGAGCAGTTCTTC
TRBV6-5	TRBJ1-6	.	TRBD1	CASSRQGAPLHF	TGTGCCAGCAGTCGACAGGGCGCACCCCTCCACTTT
TRBV9	TRBJ1-2	.	.	CASSALDGPSRGYTF	TGTGCCAGCAGCGCCCTGGACGGTCCCAGTCGGGGCTACACCTTC
TRBV29-1	TRBJ2-1	.	.	CSASGTSTLHNEQFF	TGCAGCGCGTCCGGGACATCGACCCTACACAATGAGCAGTTCTTC